The 23 T cell receptor beta chains given below trace back to one sample, sequenced in a study of shared clonotypes between healthy human individuals. TCRdb's copy holds only in-frame clones and misses some; the assay was immunoSEQ multiplex PCR. Of a few million clones detected, around 93% appear once; the ten largest clones hold around 1.8%. CD8 cells classed as naive were CD45RO-negative and positively selected for CCR7, excluding terminally differentiated effector memory CD45RA+ cells. The sample comprised naive CD8+ T cells from PBMCs. These receptors were obtained from a man between 18 and 35 years old in good health. Some clones in this sample may be carry-over from other donors' samples.

V is TRBV4-1 and J is TRBJ2-7; possible D gene TRBD2, 7 bases. Germline V gene lookup returns CDR1 MGHRA and CDR2 YSYEKL. V gave up 2 bases and J gave up 1 base, with 15 bases separating them. CDR3 length: 16 amino acids. The CDR3 DNA reads TGCGCCAGCAGCCAAATCAGGGGAGGGCTTTCCTACGAGCAGTACTTC. It is translated as CASSQIRGGLSYEQYF.

The V and J genes are TRBV5-1 and TRBJ2-7, with D unclear. Deletions cut 7 bases from V and 3 bases from J, with 8 bases between. Germline values: CDR1 SGHRS, CDR2 YFSETQ. This CDR3 spans 11 amino acids. The CDR3 nucleotides are TGCGCCAGCCAGGACGGCTACGAGCAGTACTTC. Residues: CASQDGYEQYF.

This clone appeared a single time. This chain joins TRBV27 and TRBJ2-1; the D gene is possibly TRBD2 (6 bases). CDR1 is MNHEY, CDR2 SMNVEV, per germline (reference sequence). The V gene lost 1 base and the J gene lost 7 bases, with 14 bases spanning the gap. The CDR3 is made up of 15 amino acids. The CDR3 sequence is CASSLFLGLLNEQFF. The DNA for the CDR3 is TGTGCCAGCAGTTTATTTCTGGGACTTCTTAATGAGCAGTTCTTC.

There are a few counts of this clone. The rearrangement joins TRBV21-1 to TRBJ1-5; the D call of TRBD1 is as the table states it, not checked on the DNA. TRBV21-1 is assigned pseudogene status. The CDR3 covers 18 residues. CDR3 loop: CASSKGPPTGMGDQPQHF. The CDR3, as DNA: TGTGCCAGCAGCAAAGGCCCACCGACAGGGATGGGGGATCAGCCCCAGCATTTT.

This chain joins TRBV6-6 and TRBJ2-7, with D possibly being TRBD1 or TRBD2 (6 bases each). V was pared by 7 bases and J by 6 bases, with 13 bases between. The CDR3 has 12 amino acids. Germline V gene data show CDR1 as MNHNY and CDR2 as SVGAGI (reference sequence). The CDR3 DNA reads TGTGCCAGCACTGGGGGGCCCGCCGAGCAGTACTTC. As protein: CASTGGPAEQYF.

V is TRBV4-2 and J is TRBJ2-7; the D gene is possibly TRBD1 (6 bases). Per germline, CDR1 LGHNA and CDR2 YNFKEQ. The V end was cut by 1 base, the J end by 7 bases, with 20 bases between. This CDR3 contains 16 residues. The CDR3 bases are TGTGCCAGCAGCCAAGGGGGGCAGCCCAACCTGGGAGAGCAGTACTTC. Amino acid sequence: CASSQGGQPNLGEQYF.

This chain links TRBV7-2 with TRBJ1-2; 9 bases map to TRBD1. The CDR3 consists of 14 residues. The junction had 5 bases not matched to a gene; V was cut back by 3 bases and J by 6 bases. Per germline, CDR1 SGHTA and CDR2 FQGNSA. CDR3 DNA: TGTGCCAGCAGCTTTTCCGGGACAGGGAATGGCTACACCTTC. Residues: CASSFSGTGNGYTF.

The V and J genes are TRBV5-1 and TRBJ2-5; D possibly corresponds to TRBD1 (5 bases). Germline V gene data show CDR1 as SGHRS and CDR2 as YFSETQ. Between the trimmed V and J ends, which lost 8 bases and 5 bases, there was a span of 13 bases. The CDR3 spans 12 residues. The CDR3 region is CASSRVGETQYF. The CDR3 DNA follows: TGCGCCAGTTCCAGGGTTGGGGAGACCCAGTACTTC.

Many counts were recorded for this clone. The chain uses TRBV19 and TRBJ2-3; 7 bases align to TRBD1. The CDR3 spans 15 residues. The V and J ends lost 6 bases and 2 bases, in that order; junction bases with no gene match: 8. Per germline, CDR1 LNHDA and CDR2 SQIVND (reference sequence). DNA of the CDR3: TGTGCCAGTAGCCTCCGGGACAGATTCACAGATACGCAGTATTTT. This encodes CASSLRDRFTDTQYF. The variable domain in full, completed from reference TRBV19 and TRBJ2-3, reads DGGITQSPKYLFRKEGQNVTLSCEQNLNHDAMYWYRQDPGQGLRLIYYSQIVNDFQKGDIAEGYSVSREKKESFPLTVTSAQKNPTAFYLCASSLRDRFTDTQYFGPGTRLTVL.

The chain combines TRBV29-1 with TRBJ2-7; perhaps TRBD1 as D (6 bases). V gave up 7 bases and J gave up 1 base, with 14 bases separating them. The CDR3 has 13 amino acids. Looked up from germline, CDR1 is SQVTM and CDR2 is ANQGSEA. DNA for the CDR3: TGCAGCGCTAGGACAGAGGATTCCTACGAGCAGTACTTC. Its protein is CSARTEDSYEQYF.

The chain employs TRBV5-1 and TRBJ2-1, with 9 bases that match TRBD1. With 0 bases clipped from V and 3 bases from J, the junction kept 4 bases outside the gene matches. Germline loops: CDR1 SGHRS, CDR2 YFSETQ. This CDR3 spans 16 amino acids. The CDR3 here is CASSLARTGDYNEQFF. In nucleotides, the CDR3 is TGCGCCAGCAGCTTGGCCAGGACAGGGGACTACAATGAGCAGTTCTTC. Filled out from reference TRBV5-1 and TRBJ2-1, the complete variable domain reads KAGVTQTPRYLIKTRGQQVTLSCSPISGHRSVSWYQQTPGQGLQFLFEYFSETQRNKGNFPGRFSGRQFSNSRSEMNVSTLELGDSALYLCASSLARTGDYNEQFFGPGTRLTVL.

V is TRBV7-9 and J is TRBJ2-6; no clear D gene. V lost 5 bases to trimming and J lost 0 bases, with 17 bases between them. Germline V gene sequence: CDR1 SEHNR, CDR2 FQNEAQ (reference sequence). This CDR3 contains 18 residues. In DNA form, the CDR3 reads TGTGCCAGCAGCCGTCCGTGGAATCCAAGCTCTGGGGCCAACGTCCTGACTTTC. It codes for CASSRPWNPSSGANVLTF.

The chain is built from TRBV5-5 and TRBJ1-4; D remains ambiguous. Germline CDR1 SGHKS, CDR2 YYEKEE (reference sequence). This CDR3 is built from 16 residues. V gave up 4 bases and J gave up 0 bases, with 13 bases separating them. CDR3 DNA sequence: TGTGCCAGCAGCGCGGGATCAGGTGCAACTAATGAAAAACTGTTTTTT. This sequence encodes CASSAGSGATNEKLFF.

This chain connects TRBV7-8 to TRBJ2-7; the match to TRBD1 covers 7 bases. This CDR3 region has 14 residues. J lost 5 bases, V lost 2 bases, and 6 bases had no gene match. The germline V gene encodes CDR1 SGHVS and CDR2 FQNEAQ. CDR3 nucleotides: TGTGCCAGCAGCTTACCTGACAGGGTCAACGAGCAGTACTTC. This sequence encodes CASSLPDRVNEQYF.

The CDR3 DNA reads as TGTGCCAGCAGGGACACCCGCTACGAGCAGTACTTC. Translation: CASRDTRYEQYF. V is TRBV2 and J is TRBJ2-7; a possible D gene is TRBD1 (5 bases). The CDR3 is 12 residues long. The ends were cut back, 6 bases at V and 3 bases at J, with 9 bases in the middle. Germline-derived CDR1 and CDR2 are SNHLY and FYNNEI.

This chain links TRBV9 with TRBJ2-1, with 9 bases lining up with TRBD1. The germline V gene has CDR1 SGDLS and CDR2 YYNGEE. The CDR3 has 18 residues. Trimming removed 0 bases from V and 8 bases from J; junction bases left unmatched: 15. The DNA of the CDR3 is TGTGCCAGCAGCGTAGAGGGACAGGGCCGTCTCAGATTCCATGAGCAGTTCTTC. It translates to CASSVEGQGRLRFHEQFF.

The gene calls are TRBV5-1 and TRBJ2-2, with 8 bases aligning to TRBD1. After removal of 0 bases from V and 6 bases from J, the junction contained 10 bases not matched to a gene. This CDR3 spans 17 amino acids. CDR1 and CDR2 from the germline V gene are SGHRS and YFSETQ. CDR3 amino acids: CASSLEINQGAAGELFF. The CDR3 DNA follows: TGCGCCAGCAGCTTGGAGATAAACCAGGGGGCGGCCGGGGAGCTGTTTTTT.

This chain connects TRBV7-9 to TRBJ2-5, with TRBD1 matching 7 bases. Germline lookup yields CDR1 SEHNR and CDR2 FQNEAQ (reference sequence). CDR3 size: 14 residues. V was pared by 5 bases and J by 5 bases, with 8 bases of the junction left unmatched. The CDR3 region is CASSTRQGPETQYF. In DNA, the CDR3 is TGTGCCAGCAGCACCCGACAGGGCCCCGAGACCCAGTACTTC.

The J gene is TRBJ2-1, the V gene TRBV27; D call uncertain. CDR1 is MNHEY and CDR2 is SMNVEV in the germline V gene (reference sequence). The CDR3 covers 16 residues. Between the trimmed V and J ends, which lost 11 bases and 0 bases, there was a span of 20 bases. The CDR3 loop reads CAGFPHSKSSYNEQFF. The DNA for the CDR3 is TGTGCCGGCTTTCCTCATAGCAAGAGCTCCTACAATGAGCAGTTCTTC.

This clone appeared once. The V gene is TRBV5-6, the J gene TRBJ2-1; D ambiguous. This CDR3 contains 15 residues. Per germline, CDR1 SGHDT and CDR2 YYEEEE. Trimming shortened V by 3 bases and J by 3 bases, and 13 bases separated the two germline ends. The CDR3 DNA is TGTGCCAGCAGCTCGGGTTGGGAAGTCTACAATGAGCAGTTCTTC. Protein sequence: CASSSGWEVYNEQFF. Together with reference TRBV5-6 and TRBJ2-1, the CDR3 gives the full variable domain: DAGVTQSPTHLIKTRGQQVTLRCSPKSGHDTVSWYQQALGQGPQFIFQYYEEEERQRGNFPDRFSGHQFPNYSSELNVNALLLGDSALYLCASSSGWEVYNEQFFGPGTRLTVL.

V is TRBV4-1 and J is TRBJ1-2; no definite D call. V was cut by 5 bases and J by 6 bases, with 19 bases left in between. Germline V gives CDR1 MGHRA, CDR2 YSYEKL. The CDR3 has 15 residues. CDR3 nucleotide sequence: TGCGCCAGCAGCGATGCGACACTAAAAAGACATGGCTACACCTTC. This codes for CASSDATLKRHGYTF.

The gene calls are TRBV4-3 and TRBJ2-7; no definite D call. The CDR3 has 15 amino acids. Trimming stripped 0 bases from V and 6 bases from J, with 15 bases between. Germline values: CDR1 LGHNA, CDR2 YSLEER. The CDR3 here is CASSQDQLLSGEQYF. The CDR3 nucleotides read TGCGCCAGCAGCCAAGACCAGTTATTGTCGGGCGAGCAGTACTTC.

The V and J genes are TRBV4-2 and TRBJ2-3; no definite D call. Per germline, CDR1 LGHNA and CDR2 YNFKEQ. V lost 1 base and J lost 6, with 8 bases in between. The CDR3 is 13 amino acids. CDR3 region: CASSQGGWDTQYF. The DNA for the CDR3 is TGTGCCAGCAGCCAAGGAGGTTGGGATACGCAGTATTTT.